Presented here are 18 T cell receptor beta chains from one specimen sequenced in a study of blood T cell repertoires in COVID-19. Produced via immunoSEQ multiplex PCR; TCRdb's table is partial and in-frame only. The repertoire holds 90,000 to 100,000 clones, roughly 80% seen once, with 15% to 20% in the top ten. Sequencing was done on a sample of peripheral blood. Receptors were obtained from a woman aged 55-70 years with acute or convalescent COVID-19.

This clone has just one count. The chain couples TRBV5-4 to TRBJ2-5, with D tentatively TRBD1 (6 bases). Germline V gene sequence: CDR1 SGHNT, CDR2 YYREEE (reference sequence). The ends were cut back, 4 bases at V and 2 bases at J, with 12 bases in the middle. This CDR3 spans 14 amino acids. The CDR3 here is CASSIVGTQETQYF. The CDR3 nucleotides are TGTGCCAGCAGCATTGTTGGGACACAAGAGACCCAGTACTTC.

The rearrangement joins TRBV12-3 or TRBV12-4 to TRBJ1-1; unclear D gene. The CDR3 spans 13 residues. V shed 2 bases and J shed 5 bases, with 9 bases lying between them. Here the CDR3 DNA reads TGTGCCAGCAGTTTATTTGGGAGAACTGAAGCTTTCTTT. Amino acid sequence: CASSLFGRTEAFF.

The table lists this clone with a count of one. The DNA of the CDR3 is TGTGCCATCAGTGTTGGGGAGGCAGTAGGATCACCCCTCCACTTT. The encoded protein is CAISVGEAVGSPLHF. The chain links TRBV10-3 to TRBJ1-6, with unresolved D. The CDR3 covers 15 residues. The germline V gene encodes CDR1 ENHRY and CDR2 SYGVKD. The V end lost 4 bases, the J end lost 10 bases, and 17 bases lay between the germline ends.

This clone was observed a few times. The rearrangement links TRBV2 to TRBJ2-1, with unresolved D. Germline V gene sequence: CDR1 SNHLY, CDR2 FYNNEI. The CDR3 has 13 amino acids. V lost 3 bases to trimming and J lost 6 bases, with 9 bases between them. The CDR3: CASSDFWANEQFF. The CDR3 DNA reads as TGTGCCAGCAGTGATTTTTGGGCCAATGAGCAGTTCTTC.

V usage is TRBV7-2 and J usage is TRBJ2-2; 12 nucleotides match TRBD1. The CDR3 runs 16 residues. In germline, CDR1 is SGHTA, CDR2 FQGNSA. Trimming took 6 bases from V and 4 from J; bases not matched to a gene: 6. The CDR3 spells CASRAGTGGITGELFF. CDR3 sequence (DNA): TGTGCCAGCAGAGCCGGGACAGGGGGCATCACCGGGGAGCTGTTTTTT.

This clone occurred many times. The rearrangement links TRBV5-1 to TRBJ1-6; 7 bases align to TRBD1. The CDR3 has 18 residues. The J segment lost 12 bases and the V segment lost 4 bases, leaving 22 bases of the junction unmatched. Germline V CDR1 and CDR2: SGHRS, YFSETQ. The CDR3: CASSATPIVGTVNGPLHF. As DNA, the CDR3 is TGCGCCAGCAGCGCTACGCCCATAGTTGGGACAGTCAATGGACCCCTCCACTTT.

This clone was detected only a few times. V gene TRBV30 combines with J gene TRBJ1-2; weak D call: TRBD1 (6 bases). The CDR3 is made up of 13 amino acids. V lost 3 bases to trimming and J lost 1 base, with 9 bases between them. Germline CDR1 and CDR2: GTSNPN and SVGIG (reference sequence). The CDR3: CAWRTQGNYGYTF. The CDR3 nucleotides are TGTGCCTGGAGGACACAGGGTAACTATGGCTACACCTTC. The full variable domain, completed using reference TRBV30 and TRBJ1-2, is SQTIHQWPATLVQPVGSPLSLECTVEGTSNPNLYWYRQAAGRGLQLLFYSVGIGQISSEVPQNLSASRPQDRQFILSSKKLLLSDSGFYLCAWRTQGNYGYTFGSGTRLTVV.

This chain connects TRBV19 to TRBJ1-3; D gene ambiguous. This CDR3 contains 14 residues. Germline V gene lookup returns CDR1 LNHDA and CDR2 SQIVND (reference sequence). The ends were cut back, 7 bases at V and 0 bases at J, with 10 bases in the middle. The CDR3 DNA reads TGTGCCAGTATGAGGCAGAACTCTGGAAACACCATATATTTT. This sequence encodes CASMRQNSGNTIYF.

This chain joins TRBV9 and TRBJ2-1; 7 bases are shared with TRBD1. The CDR3 covers 15 residues. The V gene end was trimmed by 0 bases and the J gene end by 4 bases; junction bases not matched to a gene: 4. CDR1 and CDR2 (germline): SGDLS, YYNGEE. The CDR3 region has the DNA TGTGCCAGCAGCGTAGCGGGACAGAGTTACAATGAGCAGTTCTTC. Its translation is CASSVAGQSYNEQFF.

This sequence joins TRBV7-2 and TRBJ1-5; no reliable D call. Germline-derived CDR1 and CDR2 are SGHTA and FQGNSA. V was trimmed by 10 bases and J by 3 bases, leaving 13 bases between them. The CDR3 runs to 13 residues. CDR3: CATSSGINQPQHF. The CDR3 DNA follows: TGTGCCACCTCGTCGGGGATCAATCAGCCCCAGCATTTT.

With respect to this clone: Since a much larger clone is just one base distant, this may be a read error. The chain recombines TRBV3-1 (or the pseudogene TRBV3-2) with TRBJ2-1; 15 bases are a match to TRBD2. The CDR3 runs to 16 residues. CDR1 is LGHDT, CDR2 YNNKEL, per germline (reference sequence). Trimming at V came to 3 bases and at J to 4 bases, leaving 1 base not matched to a gene. CDR3: CASSQGLAGGYNEQFF. The CDR3 nucleotides read TGTGCCAGCAGCCAGGGACTAGCGGGGGGTTACAATGAGCAGTTCTTC.

A remark on this clone: The sample carries other DNA sequences with the same CDR3. V and J are TRBV18 and TRBJ1-2; D unclear. Germline assignment: CDR1 KGHSH and CDR2 LQKENI. This CDR3 has 13 amino acids. Trimming cost V 3 bases and J 2 bases, with 7 bases left between them. CDR3 loop: CASSPGENYGYTF. The CDR3 DNA sequence: TGTGCCAGCTCACCCGGGGAGAACTATGGCTACACCTTC.

The gene calls are TRBV13 and TRBJ1-1; weak D call: TRBD1 (6 bases). Germline CDR1 and CDR2: PRHDT and FYEKMQ (reference sequence). The CDR3 has 16 residues. V was trimmed by 5 bases and J by 4 bases, leaving 20 bases between them. CDR3 sequence reads: CASSPALGGWGTEAFF. CDR3 nucleotides: TGTGCCAGCAGCCCCGCCTTAGGGGGATGGGGCACTGAAGCTTTCTTT.

The chain carries TRBV6-4 and TRBJ2-1, with 11 nucleotides matching TRBD2. In germline, CDR1 is MRHNA, CDR2 SNTAGT. The CDR3 is made up of 14 amino acids. Unmatched junction bases numbered 4, after V lost 6 bases and J lost 6 bases. The CDR3 DNA reads as TGTGCCAGCAGCCCGGGACTAGCGGCCAATGAGCAGTTCTTC. This encodes CASSPGLAANEQFF.

CDR3 residues: CASSSSYEQYF. The DNA of the CDR3 is TGTGCCAGCAGCTCATCCTACGAGCAGTACTTC. The chain combines TRBV5-5 with TRBJ2-7; D remains ambiguous. CDR3 length: 11 amino acids. The V gene's germline CDR1 is SGHKS and CDR2 YYEKEE (reference sequence). V gave up 3 bases and J gave up 1 base, with 2 bases separating them. The whole variable domain, remainder taken from reference TRBV5-5 and TRBJ2-7, is DAGVTQSPTHLIKTRGQQVTLRCSPISGHKSVSWYQQVLGQGPQFIFQYYEKEERGRGNFPDRFSARQFPNYSSELNVNALLLGDSALYLCASSSSYEQYFGPGTRLTVT.

This chain connects TRBV7-9 to TRBJ1-2, with TRBD1 matching 7 bases. Germline CDR1 reads SEHNR; CDR2 reads FQNEAQ (reference sequence). Trimming removed 3 bases from V and 4 bases from J; junction bases left unmatched: 2. This CDR3 has 13 amino acids. CDR3 sequence (DNA): TGTGCCAGCAGCTTTCGGGACAGCTATGGCTACACCTTC. It yields the protein CASSFRDSYGYTF.

The rearrangement links TRBV3-1 (or the pseudogene TRBV3-2) to TRBJ1-5; perhaps TRBD1 as D (5 bases). This CDR3 comprises 16 residues. V was clipped by 3 bases and J by 2 bases, with 14 bases between them. From germline, CDR1 is LGHDT and CDR2 YNNKEL (reference sequence). The chain's CDR3 is CASSQMGGRGNQPQHF. The CDR3 DNA reads as TGTGCCAGCAGCCAGATGGGGGGGAGGGGCAATCAGCCCCAGCATTTT.

The J gene is TRBJ2-5, the V gene TRBV7-6; tentative D call: TRBD2 (7 bases). The ends were cut back, 1 base at V and 2 bases at J, with 17 bases in the middle. The germline V gene has CDR1 SGHVS and CDR2 FNYEAQ. The CDR3 loop spans 17 amino acids. This CDR3 reads CASSLVFRGGYQETQYF. DNA of the CDR3: TGTGCCAGCAGCTTAGTGTTTAGGGGGGGGTATCAAGAGACCCAGTACTTC. The variable domain in full, with the rest retrieved from reference TRBV7-6 and TRBJ2-5, is GAGVSQSPRYKVTKRGQDVALRCDPISGHVSLYWYRQALGQGPEFLTYFNYEAQQDKSGLPNDRFSAERPEGSISTLTIQRTEQRDSAMYRCASSLVFRGGYQETQYFGPGTRLLVL.